These 16 T cell receptor beta chains were sequenced from one sample in a study of CD8+ T cells in alopecia areata. Extraction and reverse transcription of RNA yielded cDNA as the sequencing template. Sequenced by immunoSEQ multiplex PCR; TCRdb stores in-frame clones only, minus some. Of 140,000 to 150,000 clones listed, 80% to 90% are singletons. Sequences were derived from CD8+ T cells sorted from blood, sampled at week 0. The receptor source for this set is a human donor with alopecia areata.

The V call is TRBV14, the J call TRBJ2-3; tentative D call: TRBD2 (6 bases). The germline V gene encodes CDR1 SGHDN and CDR2 FVKESK. Trimming took 1 base from V and 7 from J, leaving 12 bases between them. The CDR3 contains 14 residues. The CDR3 nucleotides are TGTGCCAGCAGCCAAGGACTAGAACCATATACGCAGTATTTT. This gives the protein CASSQGLEPYTQYF.

The V gene is TRBV11-2, the J gene TRBJ2-7; 11 bases are a match to TRBD2. Germline-derived CDR1 and CDR2 are SGHAT and FQNNGV. After removal of 5 bases from V and 3 bases from J, the junction contained 3 bases not matched to a gene. The CDR3 is made up of 14 amino acids. CDR3 residues: CASSPGTSGYEQYF. The CDR3 DNA follows: TGTGCCAGCAGCCCCGGGACTAGCGGCTACGAGCAGTACTTC.

This clone has a handful of counts. This chain's CDR3 is CASSLWAAGGTGELFF. For the CDR3, the DNA is TGTGCCAGCAGCTTGTGGGCCGCTGGGGGGACCGGGGAGCTGTTTTTT. This chain uses TRBV5-4 with TRBJ2-2; tentatively, D is TRBD2 (6 bases). The CDR3 runs 16 residues. Trimming cost V 1 base and J 5 bases, with 15 bases left between them. Germline CDR1 is SGHNT and CDR2 is YYREEE (reference sequence).

V is TRBV5-1 and J is TRBJ1-2; a possible D gene is TRBD1 (5 bases). The CDR3 contains 17 residues. Trimming pared 0 bases from V and 0 bases from J, leaving 15 bases between. The germline V gene has CDR1 SGHRS and CDR2 YFSETQ. The DNA for the CDR3 is TGCGCCAGCAGCTTGGCCGAAGGGGCAGTCACTAACTATGGCTACACCTTC. Amino acids: CASSLAEGAVTNYGYTF.

This chain connects TRBV28 to TRBJ1-1; 8 nucleotides agree with TRBD1. The CDR3 sequence is 12 residues long. Germline V gene sequence: CDR1 MDHEN, CDR2 SYDVKM. V lost 6 bases to trimming and J lost 3 bases; unmatched junction nucleotides: 0. The CDR3 DNA reads as TGTGCCAGCAGGGACAGGGACACTGAAGCTTTCTTT. Translating gives CASRDRDTEAFF.

The J gene is TRBJ2-7, the V gene TRBV5-1; the D gene could be TRBD1 or TRBD2 (7 bases each). The CDR3 covers 15 residues. Germline V lookup: CDR1 SGHRS, CDR2 YFSETQ. The V end lost 2 bases, the J end lost 0 bases, and 12 bases lay between the germline ends. DNA for the CDR3: TGCGCCAGCAGCTTCCGGGGGGACAGCTCCTACGAGCAGTACTTC. Amino acid sequence: CASSFRGDSSYEQYF. Drawing the rest from reference TRBV5-1 and TRBJ2-7, the complete variable domain is KAGVTQTPRYLIKTRGQQVTLSCSPISGHRSVSWYQQTPGQGLQFLFEYFSETQRNKGNFPGRFSGRQFSNSRSEMNVSTLELGDSALYLCASSFRGDSSYEQYFGPGTRLTVT.

The chain recombines TRBV29-1 with TRBJ2-1, with D perhaps matching TRBD2 (5 bases). Germline V lookup: CDR1 SQVTM, CDR2 ANQGSEA. V was clipped by 4 bases and J by 5 bases, with 15 bases between them. The CDR3 has 14 amino acids. CDR3 loop: CSVVEGTYNNEQFF. CDR3 coding DNA: TGCAGCGTTGTTGAGGGAACTTACAACAATGAGCAGTTCTTC.

The chain combines TRBV5-4 with TRBJ1-1; no reliable D call. V was trimmed by 4 bases and J by 0 bases, leaving 7 bases between them. This CDR3 comprises 13 residues. Germline V gene lookup returns CDR1 SGHNT and CDR2 YYREEE (reference sequence). Written as DNA, the CDR3 is TGTGCCAGCAGCCCTAACATGAACACTGAAGCTTTCTTT. It specifies CASSPNMNTEAFF.

The CDR3, as DNA: TGCGCCAGCAGCCATGGCGTTTCCTACGAGCAGTACTTC. Its translation: CASSHGVSYEQYF. V gene TRBV4-1 combines with J gene TRBJ2-7; D not certain. Germline V gene data show CDR1 as MGHRA and CDR2 as YSYEKL. This CDR3 contains 13 residues. With 3 bases removed from V and 1 base from J, the gap between germline ends came to 7 bases.

This clone was detected only once. The chain is built from TRBV10-3 and TRBJ2-5, with TRBD1 matching 7 bases. The V gene's germline CDR1 is ENHRY and CDR2 SYGVKD. With V trimmed by 4 bases and J by 1 base, 6 bases remained unmatched. This CDR3 contains 15 residues. CDR3 protein: CAISAGGAVQETQYF. Written as DNA, the CDR3 is TGTGCCATCAGTGCAGGGGGAGCGGTCCAAGAGACCCAGTACTTC.

The chain combines TRBV19 with TRBJ1-1; 11 nucleotides line up with TRBD1. Germline V gives CDR1 LNHDA, CDR2 SQIVND (reference sequence). This CDR3 spans 14 amino acids. J was trimmed by 1 base and V by 6 bases; bases with no gene match: 1. CDR3 amino acids: CASRGQGENTEAFF. CDR3 DNA: TGTGCCAGTAGGGGACAGGGGGAGAACACTGAAGCTTTCTTT.

V and J are TRBV4-1 and TRBJ2-7; no firm D call. The CDR3 loop spans 13 amino acids. Trimming shortened V by 0 bases and J by 6 bases, and 9 bases separated the two germline ends. Germline V gene lookup returns CDR1 MGHRA and CDR2 YSYEKL. CDR3 residues: CASSQDPLGEQYF. CDR3 nucleotide sequence: TGCGCCAGCAGCCAAGATCCGCTCGGCGAGCAGTACTTC.

This clone was picked up one time. V is TRBV4-1 and J is TRBJ2-2; 8 bases fit TRBD2. Germline CDR1 reads MGHRA; CDR2 reads YSYEKL. The CDR3 sequence is 16 residues long. V lost 4 bases to trimming and J lost 0 bases; unmatched junction nucleotides: 4. The CDR3 reads CASSLVGGANTGELFF. In nucleotides, the CDR3 is TGCGCCAGCAGCCTCGTCGGGGGGGCGAACACCGGGGAGCTGTTTTTT.

V is TRBV29-1 and J is TRBJ2-7; 8 bases align to TRBD2. The CDR3 consists of 13 residues. Unmatched junction bases numbered 1, after V lost 3 bases and J lost 0 bases. In germline, CDR1 is SQVTM, CDR2 ANQGSEA. CDR3 loop: CSVERGDSYEQYF. The CDR3 DNA reads as TGCAGCGTTGAGCGGGGGGACTCCTACGAGCAGTACTTC.

In regard to this clone: The junction departs from the called germline gene at one end, perhaps through a read error. The V and J genes are TRBV2 and TRBJ1-4; TRBD1 agrees at 9 bases. Germline CDR1 is SNHLY and CDR2 is FYNNEI. This CDR3 contains 14 residues. In nucleotides, the CDR3 is TGTGCCAGCAGTGAATACAGGGGGCGAGAAACCCGCTATTTT. Translated, it gives CASSEYRGRETRYF.

This chain joins TRBV11-2 and TRBJ1-1, with D hard to call. Germline CDR1 is SGHAT and CDR2 is FQNNGV. Trimming pared 0 bases from V and 2 bases from J, leaving 13 bases between. The CDR3 sequence is 16 residues long. CDR3 nucleotide sequence: TGTGCCAGCAGCTTAGATTTTTGGACGGCTAACACTGAAGCTTTCTTT. Translated, it gives CASSLDFWTANTEAFF.